This TCR beta chain was obtained from a study of blood T cell repertoires in COVID-19. Study details: Some COVID-19 samples were acute and others convalescent; all came from the United States, Italy and Spain. T cells, B-cell-depleted T cells, or PBMCs supplied cDNA or gDNA.

V was clipped by 4 bases and J by 8 bases, with 20 bases between them. The CDR3 is made up of 15 amino acids. The germline CDR1 and CDR2 sequences are SNHLY and FYNNEI. How the authors handled the data: From reference gene primer amplification, estimates of nucleated cell counts were derived. This table comes from immunoSEQ multiplex PCR, and its TCRdb copy is limited to in-frame clones, with some not included. Clone size and V and J calls were adopted from that table, with D and trimming inferred from the DNA. In the table there are about 62,000 clones, 80% to 90% of which are singletons. This clonotype was sampled from a human donor in a cohort sampled during active COVID-19. The rearrangement links TRBV2 to TRBJ1-2, with D possibly being TRBD1 (6 bases). Sequences were obtained from peripheral blood. CDR3 region: CASSGSRGSLRGYTF. For the CDR3, the DNA is TGTGCCAGCAGTGGTTCCAGGGGTAGTCTAAGAGGCTACACCTTC.